The 20 T cell receptor beta chains listed next were all sequenced from one sample in a study of cytomegalovirus exposure and HLA in healthy donors. Primers: 60 Vbeta forward and 13 Jbeta reverse. Only in-frame clones appear in the TCRdb table, and some are missing; sequencing was by immunoSEQ multiplex PCR. The sample holds 55,000 to 85,000 clones, less than 70% seen once. The sequenced material came from PBMCs. Every receptor here comes from a woman in her 50s in good health and CMV-seronegative.

The genes are TRBV5-6 and TRBJ2-5, with TRBD1 as a possible D gene (6 bases). Per the germline V gene, CDR1 is SGHDT and CDR2 is YYEEEE. The V end lost 3 bases, the J end lost 5 bases, and 23 bases lay between the germline ends. The CDR3 is made up of 17 amino acids. CDR3 nucleotide sequence: TGTGCCAGCAGCTCAACCAGGACTGGAAAAAGGGGGGAGACCCAGTACTTC. This codes for CASSSTRTGKRGETQYF.

V usage is TRBV7-6 and J usage is TRBJ2-1; 11 bases fit TRBD2. Unmatched junction bases numbered 15, after V lost 7 bases and J lost 13 bases. Germline CDR1 is SGHVS and CDR2 is FNYEAQ. The CDR3 is made up of 15 amino acids. Here the CDR3 DNA reads TGTGCCAGCACTCCCCCTATAGCGGGAGGGGAGTTACAGTTCTTC. Protein: CASTPPIAGGELQFF.

The chain joins TRBV6-6 to TRBJ2-3; D ambiguous. Trimming cost V 5 bases and J 0 bases, with 3 bases left between them. The V gene's germline CDR1 is MNHNY and CDR2 SVGAGI (reference sequence). CDR3 length equals 12 residues. This CDR3 reads CASSPSTDTQYF. As DNA, the CDR3 is TGTGCCAGCAGTCCGAGCACAGATACGCAGTATTTT.

There are a few counts of this clone. The rearrangement uses TRBV11-2 and TRBJ2-2; D remains unclear. The CDR3 runs to 16 residues. V was clipped by 1 base and J by 5 bases, with 14 bases between them. Germline V CDR1 and CDR2: SGHAT, FQNNGV. Here the CDR3 DNA reads TGTGCCAGCAGCTTAGTTCGGAGCCCTTGGACCGGGGAGCTGTTTTTT. It is translated as CASSLVRSPWTGELFF.

V gene TRBV4-3 combines with J gene TRBJ2-7; D uncertain. V shed 0 bases and J shed 2 bases, with 11 bases lying between them. The CDR3 runs to 15 residues. CDR1 is LGHNA and CDR2 is YSLEER in the germline V gene. The CDR3 here is CASSQDHQYPYEQYF. In DNA, the CDR3 is TGCGCCAGCAGCCAAGATCATCAGTACCCCTACGAGCAGTACTTC.

This clone was counted only a few times. The chain has TRBV9 and TRBJ1-1; D not resolved. The CDR3 sequence is 13 residues long. V gave up 3 bases and J gave up 8 bases, with 14 bases separating them. Germline-derived CDR1 and CDR2 are SGDLS and YYNGEE. The CDR3: CASSDPRAQEAFF. Written as DNA, the CDR3 is TGTGCCAGCAGCGATCCGAGGGCCCAGGAAGCTTTCTTT. The full variable domain, in which reference TRBV9 and TRBJ1-1 provide the parts outside the CDR3, is DSGVTQTPKHLITATGQRVTLRCSPRSGDLSVYWYQQSLDQGLQFLIQYYNGEERAKGNILERFSAQQFPDLHSELNLSSLELGDSALYFCASSDPRAQEAFFGQGTRLTVV.

CDR3 loop: CASSLLFGSDYGYTF. CDR3 DNA sequence: TGTGCCAGCAGCTTACTCTTTGGCAGCGACTATGGCTACACCTTC. The chain joins TRBV7-9 to TRBJ1-2; no firm D call. Germline loops: CDR1 SEHNR, CDR2 FQNEAQ (reference sequence). Trimming cost V 2 bases and J 3 bases, with 13 bases left between them. CDR3 length: 15 amino acids.

The chain links TRBV28 to TRBJ1-2; D is undetermined. Germline V gene sequence: CDR1 MDHEN, CDR2 SYDVKM. V lost 6 bases and J 4 bases, leaving 6 bases between the germline ends. The CDR3 runs to 11 residues. The CDR3 is CASRNSYGYTF. CDR3 sequence (DNA): TGTGCCAGCAGGAACAGCTATGGCTACACCTTC.

This rearrangement joins TRBV6-5 to TRBJ1-4; D not certain. Trimming shortened V by 6 bases and J by 8 bases, and 16 bases separated the two germline ends. CDR1 is MNHEY and CDR2 is SVGAGI in the germline V gene. The CDR3 consists of 14 residues. This CDR3 is CASSPIQSEEKLFF. CDR3 in DNA: TGTGCCAGCAGCCCCATTCAGAGCGAAGAAAAACTGTTTTTT.

The chain is built from TRBV5-6 and TRBJ2-2; D not resolved. The germline CDR1 and CDR2 sequences are SGHDT and YYEEEE. With 4 bases removed from V and 5 bases from J, the gap between germline ends came to 6 bases. CDR3 length equals 12 residues. CDR3 sequence: CASSPLTGELFF. CDR3 bases: TGTGCCAGCAGCCCCCTGACCGGGGAGCTGTTTTTT.

This chain connects TRBV27 to TRBJ1-2, with a weak D call TRBD1 (6 bases). The ends were cut back, 9 bases at V and 8 bases at J, with 16 bases in the middle. CDR1 MNHEY and CDR2 SMNVEV come from the germline V gene (reference sequence). The CDR3 runs to 12 residues. CDR3 DNA: TGTGCCAGTTCACAGGGAAGTCGGGGCTACACCTTC. It yields the protein CASSQGSRGYTF.

This chain links TRBV7-2 with TRBJ2-1, with 9 bases aligning to TRBD2. The CDR3 loop spans 15 amino acids. The germline CDR1 and CDR2 sequences are SGHTA and FQGNSA. The J segment lost 4 bases and the V segment lost 3 bases, leaving 4 bases of the junction unmatched. CDR3 protein: CASSLSSGKYNEQFF. The CDR3 DNA follows: TGTGCCAGCAGCTTGTCTAGCGGGAAGTACAATGAGCAGTTCTTC. The whole variable domain, filled in from reference TRBV7-2 and TRBJ2-1, reads GAGVSQSPSNKVTEKGKDVELRCDPISGHTALYWYRQSLGQGLEFLIYFQGNSAPDKSGLPSDRFSAERTGGSVSTLTIQRTQQEDSAVYLCASSLSSGKYNEQFFGPGTRLTVL.

This chain links TRBV2 with TRBJ2-3, with D tentatively TRBD1 (6 bases). Deletions cut 6 bases from V and 4 bases from J, with 11 bases between. Germline CDR1 SNHLY, CDR2 FYNNEI. CDR3 length equals 13 residues. The DNA for the CDR3 is TGTGCCAGCAGGACAGGATCTGCAGATACGCAGTATTTT. Its translation is CASRTGSADTQYF.

This clone was seen more than once but under ten times. The chain carries TRBV7-6 and TRBJ2-7; TRBD2 agrees at 10 bases. Germline trimming cut 5 bases from V and 3 bases from J; bases unmatched to any gene: 7. The CDR3 consists of 15 residues. CDR1 and CDR2 (germline): SGHVS, FNYEAQ. The CDR3 sequence: CASSALAGARYEQYF. The CDR3 coding sequence is TGTGCCAGCAGCGCTCTAGCGGGAGCCCGCTACGAGCAGTACTTC.

V usage is TRBV9 and J usage is TRBJ1-1, with TRBD1 as a possible D gene (5 bases). V lost 5 bases and J lost 1, with 15 bases in between. The CDR3 extends over 15 amino acids. Germline CDR1 SGDLS, CDR2 YYNGEE. Here the CDR3 reads CASSLFPTENTEAFF. In DNA form, the CDR3 reads TGTGCCAGCAGTCTATTCCCGACAGAGAACACTGAAGCTTTCTTT.

This clone was seen more than once but under ten times. This rearrangement joins TRBV29-1 to TRBJ2-5; D may be TRBD2 (6 bases). Germline CDR1 and CDR2: SQVTM and ANQGSEA. The CDR3 runs to 15 residues. The ends were cut back, 3 bases at V and 1 base at J, with 15 bases in the middle. The chain's CDR3 is CSVDRLRDPQETQYF. The DNA of the CDR3 is TGCAGCGTTGACAGGTTGCGGGACCCCCAAGAGACCCAGTACTTC.

There are a few counts of this clone. The chain employs TRBV4-1 and TRBJ2-3; 8 nucleotides agree with TRBD2. Looked up from germline, CDR1 is MGHRA and CDR2 is YSYEKL. The ends lost 0 bases at V and 0 bases at J; junction bases unmatched: 17. The CDR3 runs to 21 residues. CDR3 region: CASSQDPWWGLVGLSTDTQYF. The CDR3, as DNA: TGCGCCAGCAGCCAAGATCCGTGGTGGGGACTAGTGGGATTGAGCACAGATACGCAGTATTTT.

This clone was recorded a few times. This chain connects TRBV7-9 to TRBJ2-1, with 14 nucleotides matching TRBD2. This CDR3 has 19 residues. Per germline, CDR1 SEHNR and CDR2 FQNEAQ (reference sequence). The ends lost 6 bases at V and 0 bases at J; junction bases unmatched: 10. CDR3 DNA sequence: TGTGCCAGCAGTCAGACTAGCGGGAGGGCTCAGAGCTCCTACAATGAGCAGTTCTTC. Protein sequence: CASSQTSGRAQSSYNEQFF.

The chain is built from TRBV29-1 and TRBJ2-7; a possible D gene is TRBD1 (6 bases). CDR1 and CDR2 from the germline V gene are SQVTM and ANQGSEA. The CDR3 extends over 13 amino acids. V was pared by 6 bases and J by 3 bases, with 15 bases between. Here the CDR3 reads CSVGHQQGYEQYF. In DNA, the CDR3 is TGCAGCGTAGGGCACCAACAGGGCTACGAGCAGTACTTC.

This clone was counted between two and nine times. This chain uses TRBV28 with TRBJ1-1; 8 nucleotides agree with TRBD1. The germline V gene has CDR1 MDHEN and CDR2 SYDVKM. The CDR3 covers 14 residues. The V gene end was trimmed by 9 bases and the J gene end by 5 bases; junction bases not matched to a gene: 11. This CDR3 is CASGQGPIGTEAFF. In nucleotides, the CDR3 is TGTGCCAGTGGACAGGGTCCTATCGGTACTGAAGCTTTCTTT.